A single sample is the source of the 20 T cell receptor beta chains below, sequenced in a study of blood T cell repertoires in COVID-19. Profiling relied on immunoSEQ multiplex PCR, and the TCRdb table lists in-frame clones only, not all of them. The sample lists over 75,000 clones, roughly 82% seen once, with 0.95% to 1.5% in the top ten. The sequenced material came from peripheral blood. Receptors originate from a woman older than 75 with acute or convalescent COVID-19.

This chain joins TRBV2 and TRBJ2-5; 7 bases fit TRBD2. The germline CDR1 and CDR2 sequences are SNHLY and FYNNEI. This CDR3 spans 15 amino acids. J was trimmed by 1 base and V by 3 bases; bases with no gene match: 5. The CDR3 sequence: CASSEGGTLQETQYF. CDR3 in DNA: TGTGCCAGCAGTGAGGGAGGGACCCTCCAAGAGACCCAGTACTTC.

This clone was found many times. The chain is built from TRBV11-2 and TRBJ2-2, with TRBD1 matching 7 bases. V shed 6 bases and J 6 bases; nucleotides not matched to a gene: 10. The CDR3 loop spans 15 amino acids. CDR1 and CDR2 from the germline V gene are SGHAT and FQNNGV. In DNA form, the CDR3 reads TGTGCCAGCAGTCAGGGGGAGACTTGGGCCGGGGAGCTGTTTTTT. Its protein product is CASSQGETWAGELFF.

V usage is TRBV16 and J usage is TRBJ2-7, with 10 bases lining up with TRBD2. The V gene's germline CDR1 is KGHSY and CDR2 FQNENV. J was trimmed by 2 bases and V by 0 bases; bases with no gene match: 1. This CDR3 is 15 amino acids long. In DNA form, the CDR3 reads TGTGCCAGCAGCCAATCGCTAGCGGGAGCCTACGAGCAGTACTTC. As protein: CASSQSLAGAYEQYF.

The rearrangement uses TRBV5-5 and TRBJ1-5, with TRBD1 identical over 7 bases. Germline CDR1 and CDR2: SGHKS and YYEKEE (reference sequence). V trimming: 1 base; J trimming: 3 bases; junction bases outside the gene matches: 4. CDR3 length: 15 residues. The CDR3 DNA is TGTGCCAGCAGCTTGACAGGGGTTTCCAATCAGCCCCAGCATTTT. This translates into CASSLTGVSNQPQHF.

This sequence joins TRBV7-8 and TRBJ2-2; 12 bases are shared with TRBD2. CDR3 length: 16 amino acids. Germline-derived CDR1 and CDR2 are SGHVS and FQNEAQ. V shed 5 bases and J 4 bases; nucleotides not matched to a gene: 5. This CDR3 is CASSRGLAGTTGELFF. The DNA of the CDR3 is TGTGCCAGCAGCCGAGGACTAGCGGGGACCACCGGGGAGCTGTTTTTT.

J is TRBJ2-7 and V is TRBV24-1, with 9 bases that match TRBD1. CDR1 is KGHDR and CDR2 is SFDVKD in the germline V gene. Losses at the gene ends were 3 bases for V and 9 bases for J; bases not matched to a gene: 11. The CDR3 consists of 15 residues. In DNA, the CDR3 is TGTGCCACCAGTGATGCAAGGACAGGGGTGAGGGTGCAGTACTTC. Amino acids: CATSDARTGVRVQYF.

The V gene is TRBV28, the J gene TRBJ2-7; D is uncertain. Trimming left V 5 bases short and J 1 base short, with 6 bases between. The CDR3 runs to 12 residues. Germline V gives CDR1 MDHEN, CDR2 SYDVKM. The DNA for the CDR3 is TGTGCCAGCAGTACTGATTCCTACGAGCAGTACTTC. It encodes CASSTDSYEQYF.

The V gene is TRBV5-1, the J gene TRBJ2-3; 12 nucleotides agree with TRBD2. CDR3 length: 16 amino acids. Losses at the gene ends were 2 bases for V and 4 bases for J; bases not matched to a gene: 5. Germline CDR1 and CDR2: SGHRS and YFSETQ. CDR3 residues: CASSFTSGGLSDTQYF. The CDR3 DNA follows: TGCGCCAGCAGCTTCACTAGCGGGGGGCTCTCAGATACGCAGTATTTT.

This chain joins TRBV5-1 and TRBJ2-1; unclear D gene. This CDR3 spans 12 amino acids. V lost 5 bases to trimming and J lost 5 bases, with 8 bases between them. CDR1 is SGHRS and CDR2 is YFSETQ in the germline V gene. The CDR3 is CASRESDNEQFF. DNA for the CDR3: TGCGCCAGCAGGGAAAGCGACAATGAGCAGTTCTTC.

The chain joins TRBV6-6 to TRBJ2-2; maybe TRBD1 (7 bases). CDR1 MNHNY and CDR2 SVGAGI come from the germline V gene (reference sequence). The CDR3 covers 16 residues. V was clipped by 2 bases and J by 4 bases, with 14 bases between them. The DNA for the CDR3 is TGTGCCAGCAGTTACACCCAGGGGGGTGGCACCGGGGAGCTGTTTTTT. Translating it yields CASSYTQGGGTGELFF.

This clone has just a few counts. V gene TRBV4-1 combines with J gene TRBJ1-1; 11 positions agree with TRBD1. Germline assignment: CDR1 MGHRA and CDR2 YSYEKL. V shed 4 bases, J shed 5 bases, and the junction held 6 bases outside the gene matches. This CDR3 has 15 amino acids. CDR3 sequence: CASSPGTGGKTEAFF. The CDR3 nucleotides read TGCGCCAGCAGCCCCGGGACAGGGGGAAAGACTGAAGCTTTCTTT.

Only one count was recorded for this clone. In nucleotides, the CDR3 is TGTGCCAGCAGCCACACAGGAGATACGCAGTATTTT. Its translation: CASSHTGDTQYF. This chain links TRBV5-5 with TRBJ2-3; tentatively, D is TRBD1 (5 bases). The germline V and J ends were trimmed by 4 bases and 5 bases, with 8 bases remaining between them. This CDR3 has 12 amino acids. From germline, CDR1 is SGHKS and CDR2 YYEKEE (reference sequence).

The CDR3 protein is CASRRSPGTAATGELFF. CDR3 nucleotide sequence: TGTGCCAGTCGCCGATCTCCCGGGACAGCTGCCACCGGGGAGCTGTTTTTT. The chain links TRBV19 to TRBJ2-2, with 7 bases aligning to TRBD1. V lost 8 bases to trimming and J lost 4 bases; unmatched junction nucleotides: 16. Germline V gives CDR1 LNHDA, CDR2 SQIVND (reference sequence). CDR3 length: 17 amino acids.

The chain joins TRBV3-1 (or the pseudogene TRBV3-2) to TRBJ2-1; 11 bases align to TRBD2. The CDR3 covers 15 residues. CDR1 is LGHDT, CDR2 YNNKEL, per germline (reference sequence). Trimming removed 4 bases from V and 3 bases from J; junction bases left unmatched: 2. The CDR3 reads CASSPTSGNYNEQFF. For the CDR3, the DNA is TGTGCCAGCAGCCCGACTAGCGGGAACTACAATGAGCAGTTCTTC.

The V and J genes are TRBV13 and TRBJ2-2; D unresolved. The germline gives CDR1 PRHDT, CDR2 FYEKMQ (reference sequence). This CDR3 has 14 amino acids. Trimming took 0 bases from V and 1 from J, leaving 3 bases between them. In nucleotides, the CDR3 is TGTGCCAGCAGCTTAGGCGGGAACACCGGGGAGCTGTTTTTT. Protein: CASSLGGNTGELFF.

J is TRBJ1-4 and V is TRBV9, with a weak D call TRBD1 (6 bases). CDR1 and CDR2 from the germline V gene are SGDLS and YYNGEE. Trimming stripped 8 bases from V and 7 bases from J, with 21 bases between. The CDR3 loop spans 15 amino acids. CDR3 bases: TGTGCCAGTTCCCCGACACAGGGTCAAGGTGAAAAACTGTTTTTT. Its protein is CASSPTQGQGEKLFF.

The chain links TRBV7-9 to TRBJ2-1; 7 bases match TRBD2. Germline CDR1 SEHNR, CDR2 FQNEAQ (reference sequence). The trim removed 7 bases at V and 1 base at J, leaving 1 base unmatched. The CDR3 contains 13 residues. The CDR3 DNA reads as TGTGCCAGCATGGGGGGGTCCTACAATGAGCAGTTCTTC. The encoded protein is CASMGGSYNEQFF.

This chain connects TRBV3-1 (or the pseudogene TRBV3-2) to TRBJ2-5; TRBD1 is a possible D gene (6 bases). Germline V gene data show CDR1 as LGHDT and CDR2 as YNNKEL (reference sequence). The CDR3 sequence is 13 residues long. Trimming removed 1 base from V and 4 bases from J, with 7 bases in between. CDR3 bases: TGTGCCAGCAGCCAAGCCAGGGGAGAGACCCAGTACTTC. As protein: CASSQARGETQYF.

The CDR3 DNA reads as TGTGCCAGCAGCTTTAACGGGGGGGCCCTGTCAGATACGCAGTATTTT. As protein: CASSFNGGALSDTQYF. V and J are TRBV11-2 and TRBJ2-3; 8 nucleotides align to TRBD2. This CDR3 has 16 amino acids. Germline trimming cut 3 bases from V and 4 bases from J; bases unmatched to any gene: 9. Germline V gives CDR1 SGHAT, CDR2 FQNNGV.

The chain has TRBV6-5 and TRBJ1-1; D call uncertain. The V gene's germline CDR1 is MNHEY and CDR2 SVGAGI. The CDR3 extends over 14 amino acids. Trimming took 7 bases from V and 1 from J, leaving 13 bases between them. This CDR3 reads CASNRETTNTEAFF. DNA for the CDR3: TGTGCCAGCAATAGGGAGACGACGAACACTGAAGCTTTCTTT.